One sample yielded the 19 T cell receptor beta chains listed below, sequenced in a study of cytomegalovirus exposure and HLA in healthy donors. The PCR employed 60 Vbeta primers together with 13 Jbeta primers. Clones were read by immunoSEQ multiplex PCR, and TCRdb kept only the in-frame ones, dropping some. The profile covers more than 100,000 clones, with approximately 90% appearing a single time and about 5% taken by the ten largest. Sequenced material: PBMCs. These receptors were obtained from a woman under 40 in good health and CMV-seronegative.

The chain links TRBV18 to TRBJ2-5; D not resolved. From germline, CDR1 is KGHSH and CDR2 LQKENI. The V end lost 0 bases, the J end lost 3 bases, and 5 bases lay between the germline ends. The CDR3 contains 13 residues. The CDR3 DNA follows: TGTGCCAGCTCACCACCGTCAGAAGAGACCCAGTACTTC. Its protein product is CASSPPSEETQYF.

This rearrangement joins TRBV7-8 to TRBJ2-3; TRBD2 matches 14 bases. CDR1 is SGHVS and CDR2 is FQNEAQ in the germline V gene. J lost 2 bases, V lost 0 bases, and 10 bases had no gene match. This CDR3 contains 20 residues. DNA of the CDR3: TGTGCCAGCAGCTTAGCCTTCGGGACTAGCGGGGGCCATTTCACAGATACGCAGTATTTT. It codes for CASSLAFGTSGGHFTDTQYF.

This chain uses TRBV6-6 with TRBJ1-5; D is perhaps TRBD1 (6 bases). Germline CDR1 and CDR2: MNHNY and SVGAGI (reference sequence). This CDR3 has 16 amino acids. Trimming shortened V by 2 bases and J by 0 bases, and 11 bases separated the two germline ends. This CDR3 reads CASSYQNRDSNQPQHF. In DNA, the CDR3 is TGTGCCAGCAGTTACCAGAACAGGGATAGCAATCAGCCCCAGCATTTT.

J is TRBJ2-5 and V is TRBV30; 7 bases agree with TRBD2. The ends lost 6 bases at V and 4 bases at J; junction bases unmatched: 5. Germline lookup yields CDR1 GTSNPN and CDR2 SVGIG (reference sequence). The CDR3 is 12 amino acids. CDR3 region: CACGGGGETQYF. For the CDR3, the DNA is TGTGCCTGTGGGGGGGGTGGAGAGACCCAGTACTTC. Based on the CDR3 plus reference TRBV30 and TRBJ2-5, the full variable domain is SQTIHQWPATLVQPVGSPLSLECTVEGTSNPNLYWYRQAAGRGLQLLFYSVGIGQISSEVPQNLSASRPQDRQFILSSKKLLLSDSGFYLCACGGGGETQYFGPGTRLLVL.

V usage is TRBV7-8 and J usage is TRBJ2-7; D not certain. The germline CDR1 and CDR2 sequences are SGHVS and FQNEAQ. This CDR3 has 15 residues. Trimming took 1 base from V and 3 from J, leaving 13 bases between them. This CDR3 reads CASSLGSGLLYEQYF. The CDR3 DNA follows: TGTGCCAGCAGCTTAGGTTCGGGTCTCCTCTACGAGCAGTACTTC.

The DNA of the CDR3 is TGTGCCAGCAGTCGTAGCCCTTCTTTCACAGATACGCAGTATTTT. Its protein product is CASSRSPSFTDTQYF. This chain uses TRBV9 with TRBJ2-3; no clear D. CDR1 and CDR2 from the germline V gene are SGDLS and YYNGEE. The CDR3 sequence is 15 residues long. Between the trimmed V and J ends, which lost 5 bases and 2 bases, there was a span of 15 bases.

This chain links TRBV5-4 with TRBJ1-2; maybe TRBD1 (6 bases). The CDR3 is 16 residues long. Germline-derived CDR1 and CDR2 are SGHNT and YYREEE (reference sequence). V dropped 3 bases and J dropped 2 bases, with 17 bases sitting between them. CDR3 nucleotides: TGTGCCAGCAGCTCCCGAAGGGGGGGCGAGAACTATGGCTACACCTTC. Protein sequence: CASSSRRGGENYGYTF.

The table lists this clone with a count of one. V and J are TRBV4-1 and TRBJ1-6; TRBD1 matches 8 bases. The length of the CDR3 is 18 residues. Trimming at V came to 1 base and at J to 4 bases, leaving 9 bases not matched to a gene. The germline V gene has CDR1 MGHRA and CDR2 YSYEKL. CDR3 nucleotides: TGCGCCAGCAGCCAAGGGCAGGGGGCCCCTCCTTATAATTCACCCCTCCACTTT. Protein: CASSQGQGAPPYNSPLHF.

CDR3 protein: CASSLDSGGGIEQYF. As DNA, the CDR3 is TGTGCCAGCAGCTTAGATTCTGGGGGAGGGATCGAGCAGTACTTC. This chain links TRBV7-2 with TRBJ2-7, with TRBD2 identical over 7 bases. The CDR3 is made up of 15 amino acids. Germline CDR1 is SGHTA and CDR2 is FQGNSA. J was trimmed by 6 bases and V by 1 base; bases with no gene match: 9.

The chain links TRBV4-1 to TRBJ2-7, with TRBD1 identical over 8 bases. The CDR3 runs 16 residues. Germline CDR1 reads MGHRA; CDR2 reads YSYEKL. V was clipped by 2 bases and J by 6 bases; unmatched bases: 12. The CDR3 sequence: CASSQPGTGDFGEQYF. CDR3 sequence (DNA): TGCGCCAGCAGCCAACCTGGGACAGGTGACTTTGGCGAGCAGTACTTC.

This clone was detected a few times. The rearrangement joins TRBV5-1 to TRBJ1-1; 8 bases align to TRBD1. The CDR3 extends over 15 amino acids. V was pared by 5 bases and J by 7 bases, with 13 bases of the junction left unmatched. Germline CDR1 reads SGHRS; CDR2 reads YFSETQ. CDR3 amino acids: CASSLTGAMLVEAFF. In nucleotides, the CDR3 is TGCGCCAGCAGTCTGACAGGGGCGATGTTAGTTGAAGCTTTCTTT.

The V gene is TRBV5-3, the J gene TRBJ2-7, with 8 bases aligning to TRBD1. TRBV5-3 has ORF status, its function being uncertain. J gave up 2 bases and V 4 bases, and 5 bases lay outside the gene matches. The CDR3 has 14 residues. CDR3 bases: TGTGCCAGAAGCAAAGGACAGGGAGCCTACGAGCAGTACTTC. Its protein product is CARSKGQGAYEQYF.

This clone has only one observation. The chain uses TRBV5-6 and TRBJ2-1, with D possibly being TRBD2 (5 bases). The germline V gene encodes CDR1 SGHDT and CDR2 YYEEEE. V was pared by 4 bases and J by 4 bases, with 15 bases between. The CDR3 is 15 amino acids. DNA for the CDR3: TGTGCCAGCAGCCTCGGGGTGGGAGTTTACAATGAGCAGTTCTTC. This translates into CASSLGVGVYNEQFF. Filled out from reference TRBV5-6 and TRBJ2-1, the complete variable domain reads DAGVTQSPTHLIKTRGQQVTLRCSPKSGHDTVSWYQQALGQGPQFIFQYYEEEERQRGNFPDRFSGHQFPNYSSELNVNALLLGDSALYLCASSLGVGVYNEQFFGPGTRLTVL.

V and J are TRBV11-2 and TRBJ1-5, with no clear D. The CDR3 spans 13 residues. Germline CDR1 is SGHAT and CDR2 is FQNNGV. Between the trimmed V and J ends, which lost 0 bases and 6 bases, there was a span of 6 bases. For the CDR3, the DNA is TGTGCCAGCAGCTTAGACAGAGGTCAGCCCCAGCATTTT. It codes for CASSLDRGQPQHF.

The V call is TRBV19, the J call TRBJ2-7; weak D call: TRBD2 (6 bases). The germline V gene encodes CDR1 LNHDA and CDR2 SQIVND (reference sequence). CDR3 length equals 15 residues. Trimming shortened V by 3 bases and J by 4 bases, and 16 bases separated the two germline ends. The DNA for the CDR3 is TGTGCCAGTAGTATCGGGCGGGGTAACTCATACGAGCAGTACTTC. Its protein product is CASSIGRGNSYEQYF.

This chain joins TRBV6-6 and TRBJ2-7; 10 bases line up with TRBD2. In germline, CDR1 is MNHNY, CDR2 SVGAGI (reference sequence). The trim removed 5 bases at V and 2 bases at J, leaving 9 bases unmatched. The CDR3 is made up of 16 amino acids. The CDR3 loop is CASSPHSGRPPYEQYF. The CDR3 DNA sequence: TGTGCCAGCAGTCCCCATAGCGGGAGGCCCCCCTACGAGCAGTACTTC.

The chain carries TRBV29-1 and TRBJ1-2, with D unclear. The V end lost 5 bases, the J end lost 5 bases, and 9 bases lay between the germline ends. The germline CDR1 and CDR2 sequences are SQVTM and ANQGSEA. The CDR3 extends over 11 amino acids. CDR3 coding DNA: TGCAGCGTTATCCAGGAATATGGCTACACCTTC. This gives the protein CSVIQEYGYTF.

This chain uses TRBV7-2 with TRBJ1-1; the match to TRBD1 covers 11 bases. V shed 0 bases, J shed 7 bases, and the junction held 10 bases outside the gene matches. This CDR3 spans 17 amino acids. In germline, CDR1 is SGHTA, CDR2 FQGNSA. CDR3 bases: TGTGCCAGCAGCTTAGCCCCCCCGGGACAGGGGGTTGGTGAAGCTTTCTTT. Translated, it gives CASSLAPPGQGVGEAFF. The full variable domain, with the rest looked up from reference TRBV7-2 and TRBJ1-1, is GAGVSQSPSNKVTEKGKDVELRCDPISGHTALYWYRQSLGQGLEFLIYFQGNSAPDKSGLPSDRFSAERTGGSVSTLTIQRTQQEDSAVYLCASSLAPPGQGVGEAFFGQGTRLTVV.

The rearrangement uses TRBV28 and TRBJ1-5, with 7 bases identical to TRBD1. Germline-derived CDR1 and CDR2 are MDHEN and SYDVKM. Unmatched junction bases numbered 14, after V lost 2 bases and J lost 7 bases. CDR3 size: 17 residues. The CDR3 loop is CASSLRLAGGATQPQHF. The CDR3 DNA reads as TGTGCCAGCAGTTTAAGGTTGGCAGGGGGTGCAACCCAGCCCCAGCATTTT.